Below are 14 T cell receptor beta chains sequenced from a single sample in a study of T cells after yellow fever vaccination (dated by TCRdb to about 2019). Sample treatment or condition, as interpreted from the label and publication: live attenuated yellow fever vaccine strain. The library relied on 5' RACE. The sample was run on an Illumina NovaSeq 6000. In TCRdb, the public reads were trimmed at Q25 with fastp and aligned with MiXCR, with productive beta chains retained. One record per CDR3 amino acid sequence lists the most common genes and DNA. The sample has some 220,000 distinct CDR3 sequences on record, more than 3% of them singletons. The ten biggest clones cover 3.2% of the sample. This material consisted of CD4+ T cells sorted from PBMCs, taken 10 days after the yellow fever booster vaccination. The source of these receptors is a man aged 18 to 29 who received the YFV17D yellow fever vaccine.

This clonotype came up a few times. The rearrangement links TRBV5-4 to TRBJ1-1; tentatively, D is TRBD1 (6 bases). V lost 3 bases to trimming and J lost 6 bases, with 12 bases between them. CDR1 and CDR2 from the germline V gene are SGHNT and YYREEE (reference sequence). The CDR3 sequence is 13 residues long. In DNA form, the CDR3 reads TGTGCCAGCAGCTGGGACACGGGTGCTGAAGCTTTCTTT. Its translation is CASSWDTGAEAFF.

This clonotype has a handful of counts. The chain combines TRBV7-9 with TRBJ2-5; D is undetermined. Looked up from germline, CDR1 is SEHNR and CDR2 is FQNEAQ (reference sequence). The ends were cut back, 0 bases at V and 7 bases at J, with 12 bases in the middle. The CDR3 covers 14 residues. The CDR3 reads CASSLAGSLWTQYF. The CDR3 nucleotides are TGTGCCAGCAGCTTAGCCGGCTCCCTTTGGACCCAGTACTTC. Full variable domain (missing parts from reference TRBV7-9 and TRBJ2-5): DTGVSQNPRHKITKRGQNVTFRCDPISEHNRLYWYRQTLGQGPEFLTYFQNEAQLEKSRLLSDRFSAERPKGSFSTLEIQRTEQGDSAMYLCASSLAGSLWTQYFGPGTRLLVL.

V is TRBV3-1 and J is TRBJ1-1, with D possibly being TRBD1 (6 bases). CDR1 LGHDT and CDR2 YNNKEL come from the germline V gene (reference sequence). Trimming cost V 4 bases and J 1 base, with 13 bases left between them. This CDR3 has 15 residues. The CDR3 DNA reads as TGTGCCAGCAGCCGGTCCGGGACATCGAACACTGAAGCTTTCTTT. It yields the protein CASSRSGTSNTEAFF.

This chain connects TRBV7-2 to TRBJ2-5, with D possibly TRBD2 on 5 matching bases. Germline V gene sequence: CDR1 SGHTA, CDR2 FQGNSA. The CDR3 is 15 amino acids. Trimming removed 5 bases from V and 5 bases from J, with 18 bases in between. The CDR3 loop reads CASSPADTGEETQYF. CDR3 nucleotide sequence: TGTGCCAGCAGCCCAGCAGATACTGGGGAGGAGACCCAGTACTTC.

The V and J genes are TRBV7-7 and TRBJ2-1; 8 nucleotides match TRBD2. The CDR3 has 15 amino acids. CDR1 is SSHAT, CDR2 FNYEAQ, per germline (reference sequence). Losses at the gene ends were 4 bases for V and 6 bases for J; bases not matched to a gene: 8. The CDR3 coding sequence is TGTGCCAGCAGCTCGGGGGGGGGGACTGCCAATGAGCAGTTCTTC. Protein product: CASSSGGGTANEQFF.

A word on this clonotype: At one of its ends the junction is not consistent with the germline gene, which may arise from a read error. J is TRBJ2-3 and V is TRBV10-3; 9 positions match TRBD2. CDR3 length: 14 amino acids. Per germline, CDR1 ENHRY and CDR2 SYGVKD. CDR3 DNA sequence: TGTGCCATCAGTCCCGGGACTAGCACAGATTCGCAGTATTTT. Its protein product is CAISPGTSTDSQYF.

This clonotype was seen ten or more times. The CDR3 DNA is TGTGCCAGCCTTTTGGCTCTAGCGGGGTACAATGAGCAGTTCTTC. It codes for CASLLALAGYNEQFF. The chain uses TRBV7-9 and TRBJ2-1, with 9 bases fitting TRBD2. The CDR3 spans 15 residues. The germline CDR1 and CDR2 sequences are SEHNR and FQNEAQ (reference sequence). V was pared by 8 bases and J by 4 bases, with 9 bases of the junction left unmatched.

The table lists this clonotype with many counts. J is TRBJ2-1 and V is TRBV12-3 or TRBV12-4, with D tentatively TRBD1 (6 bases). Deletions cut 3 bases from V and 13 bases from J, with 19 bases between. The CDR3 has 14 amino acids. CDR3 amino acids: CASSFGGGGRGQFF. CDR3 in DNA: TGTGCCAGCAGTTTTGGTGGGGGCGGCCGGGGTCAGTTCTTC.

The chain combines TRBV7-8 with TRBJ1-3; maybe TRBD1 (5 bases). The CDR3 has 16 residues. V was cut by 0 bases and J by 2 bases, with 11 bases left in between. The germline V gene encodes CDR1 SGHVS and CDR2 FQNEAQ. CDR3 nucleotide sequence: TGTGCCAGCAGCTTAGCGATGGGACTTGCTGGAAACACCATATATTTT. Translated, it gives CASSLAMGLAGNTIYF.

This clonotype was detected ten times or more. This chain uses TRBV29-1 with TRBJ2-2; TRBD1 aligns across 7 bases. V lost 4 bases to trimming and J lost 4 bases; unmatched junction nucleotides: 6. There are 14 residues in the CDR3. The germline gives CDR1 SQVTM, CDR2 ANQGSEA. CDR3 nucleotides: TGCAGCGTTGGAGAGGGGGCGGGCACCGGGGAGCTGTTTTTT. This codes for CSVGEGAGTGELFF.

This clonotype was detected many times. The rearrangement uses TRBV6-5 and TRBJ1-3, with D unclear. This CDR3 is built from 16 residues. With 8 bases removed from V and 0 bases from J, the gap between germline ends came to 17 bases. Germline V gene sequence: CDR1 MNHEY, CDR2 SVGAGI. The DNA of the CDR3 is TGTGCCAGCGGCCGAGCTTGGGCAGGCTCTGGAAACACCATATATTTT. Translation gives CASGRAWAGSGNTIYF.

This clonotype has at least ten counts. V is TRBV4-2 and J is TRBJ2-7; D possibly matches TRBD1 or TRBD2 (5 bases each). V was cut by 4 bases and J by 4 bases, with 17 bases left in between. The CDR3 consists of 15 residues. Germline CDR1 reads LGHNA; CDR2 reads YNFKEQ. CDR3 nucleotides: TGTGCCAGCAGCCCGCCGGGACGGAGCCTATACGAGCAGTACGTC. Its translation: CASSPPGRSLYEQYV.

This clonotype was counted a few times. V is TRBV19 and J is TRBJ1-2; D remains ambiguous. V was trimmed by 3 bases and J by 6 bases, leaving 14 bases between them. Germline CDR1 LNHDA, CDR2 SQIVND (reference sequence). CDR3 length equals 14 residues. The CDR3 DNA sequence: TGTGCCAGTAGTATCCCCTGGCGTGGTGATGGCTACACCTTC. Protein: CASSIPWRGDGYTF.

This rearrangement joins TRBV7-8 to TRBJ2-7; D unclear. V lost 1 base and J 2 bases, leaving 12 bases between the germline ends. The CDR3 runs to 15 residues. Germline CDR1 SGHVS, CDR2 FQNEAQ. In DNA form, the CDR3 reads TGTGCCAGCAGCTTAGACCAGACGGCGACCTACGAGCAGTACTTC. It codes for CASSLDQTATYEQYF. The complete variable domain, with remaining parts taken from reference TRBV7-8 and TRBJ2-7, reads GAGVSQSPRYKVAKRGQDVALRCDPISGHVSLFWYQQALGQGPEFLTYFQNEAQLDKSGLPSDRFFAERPEGSVSTLKIQRTQQEDSAVYLCASSLDQTATYEQYFGPGTRLTVT.